Below, 2 T cell receptor beta chains from the same sample are listed, as sequenced in a study of cytomegalovirus exposure and HLA in healthy donors (TCRdb year 2017). Library preparation used the immunoSEQ multiplex PCR assay. For the multiplex PCR, a mixture combining 60 forward primers for TCR Vbeta segments and 13 reverse primers for TCR Jbeta segments was used. This is the immuneACCESS table as TCRdb keeps it, with only in-frame sequences that have V and J called. A part of the clones is gone; compared with another copy, unresolved V genes explain less than half, and the rest is unexplained. Here the sample has some 150,000 clones; 82% occur a single time. About 5% of the sample is taken by the ten largest. The material sequenced was PBMCs. The receptors come from a man aged 30 to 45 in good health and CMV-seropositive.

This rearrangement joins TRBV7-7 to TRBJ1-4; TRBD1 is a possible D gene (5 bases). V was pared by 5 bases and J by 5 bases, with 12 bases between. The CDR3 is 14 amino acids. Per germline, CDR1 SSHAT and CDR2 FNYEAQ (reference sequence). DNA for the CDR3: TGTGCCAGCAGCGCTGGACAAAGAAATGAAAAACTGTTTTTT. Translation: CASSAGQRNEKLFF.

The J gene is TRBJ1-5, the V gene TRBV4-3; D is undetermined. Trimming left V 0 bases short and J 4 bases short, with 10 bases between. The CDR3 spans 15 residues. The germline V gene has CDR1 LGHNA and CDR2 YSLEER. CDR3 sequence (DNA): TGCGCCAGCAGCCAAGATTTGGCCGATAATCAGCCCCAGCATTTT. Encoded protein: CASSQDLADNQPQHF.